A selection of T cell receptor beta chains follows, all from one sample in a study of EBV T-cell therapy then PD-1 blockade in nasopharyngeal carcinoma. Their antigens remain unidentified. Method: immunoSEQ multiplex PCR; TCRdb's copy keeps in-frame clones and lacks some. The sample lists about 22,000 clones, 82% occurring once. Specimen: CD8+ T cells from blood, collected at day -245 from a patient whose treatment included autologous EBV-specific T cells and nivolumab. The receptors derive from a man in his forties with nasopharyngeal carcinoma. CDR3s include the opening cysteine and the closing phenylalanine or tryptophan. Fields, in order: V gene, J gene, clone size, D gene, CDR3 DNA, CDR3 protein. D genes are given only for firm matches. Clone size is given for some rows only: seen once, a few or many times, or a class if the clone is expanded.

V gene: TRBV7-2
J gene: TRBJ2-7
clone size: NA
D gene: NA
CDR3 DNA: TGTGCCAGCAGCTTATTTACAGAATCTTACGAGCAGTACTTC
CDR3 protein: CASSLFTESYEQYF

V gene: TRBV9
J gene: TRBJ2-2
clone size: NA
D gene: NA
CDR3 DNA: TGTGCCAGCAGCGTAGGGGGCCCCGGGGAGCTGTTTTTT
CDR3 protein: CASSVGGPGELFF

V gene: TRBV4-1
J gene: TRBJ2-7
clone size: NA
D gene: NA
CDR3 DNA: TGCGCCAGCAGCCAAGTTTCCAGCTACGAGCAGTACTTC
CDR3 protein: CASSQVSSYEQYF

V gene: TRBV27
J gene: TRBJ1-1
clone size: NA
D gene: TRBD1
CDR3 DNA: TGTGCCAGCAGTTTCAGGGGGCACGGCACTGAAGCTTTCTTT
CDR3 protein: CASSFRGHGTEAFF

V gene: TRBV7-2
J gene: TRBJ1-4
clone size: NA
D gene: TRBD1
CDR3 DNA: TGTGCCAGCAACTTAAGGACAGGGATAAATGAAAAACTGTTTTTT
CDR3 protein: CASNLRTGINEKLFF

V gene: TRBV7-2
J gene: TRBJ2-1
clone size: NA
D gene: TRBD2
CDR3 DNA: TGTGCCAGCAGCCCTTGGACTAGCGGGGTCCCCAATGAGCAGTTCTTC
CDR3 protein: CASSPWTSGVPNEQFF

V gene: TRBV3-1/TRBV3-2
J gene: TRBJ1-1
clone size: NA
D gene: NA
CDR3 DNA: TGTGCCAGCACCTTCGACGACAGGCCGTCCCGAAGGGTTAAAGCTTTCTTT
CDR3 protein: CASTFDDRPSRRVKAFF

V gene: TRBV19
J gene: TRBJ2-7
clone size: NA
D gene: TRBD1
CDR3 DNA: TGTGCCAGTAGTCCGGGCTTGATAGACAGGGGGATGAACGAGCAGTACTTC
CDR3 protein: CASSPGLIDRGMNEQYF

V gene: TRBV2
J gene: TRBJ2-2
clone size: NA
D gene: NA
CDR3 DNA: TGTGCCAGCGTGGCAGGAACCACCGGGGAGCTGTTTTTT
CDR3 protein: CASVAGTTGELFF

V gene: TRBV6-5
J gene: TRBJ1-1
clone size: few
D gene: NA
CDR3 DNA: TGTGCCAGCAGGCGGGACACTGAAGCTTTCTTT
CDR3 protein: CASRRDTEAFF